One sample yielded the 27 T cell receptor beta chains listed below, sequenced in a study of shared clonotypes between healthy human individuals. Terminally differentiated effector memory CD45RA+ cells were excluded by CCR7 positive selection of CD45RO-negative cells. Generated by immunoSEQ multiplex PCR, the TCRdb table keeps only in-frame clones and is missing some. The sample shows about 2.1 million clones, 93% of them seen only once. The specimen sequenced was naive CD8+ T cells from PBMCs. The receptors originated from a man aged 18 to 30 in good health. Some clones in this sample may be carry-over from other donors' samples.

The chain recombines TRBV11-1 with TRBJ1-3, with 9 bases aligning to TRBD1. Germline loops: CDR1 SGHAT, CDR2 FQDESV (reference sequence). This CDR3 has 19 residues. J was trimmed by 2 bases and V by 5 bases; bases with no gene match: 16. CDR3 loop: CASSATYRGLEKTGNTIYF. Written as DNA, the CDR3 is TGTGCCAGCAGCGCAACATACAGGGGGCTCGAGAAAACTGGAAACACCATATATTTT.

V usage is TRBV29-1 and J usage is TRBJ2-7, with 7 bases matching TRBD1. Germline CDR1 SQVTM, CDR2 ANQGSEA. Trimming took 0 bases from V and 2 from J; bases not matched to a gene: 7. The CDR3 totals 15 residues. CDR3 residues: CSVEDGQGGPYEQYF. DNA of the CDR3: TGCAGCGTTGAAGATGGACAAGGGGGCCCCTACGAGCAGTACTTC.

The CDR3 is CASSPRQGQETQYF. The CDR3 DNA follows: TGCGCCAGCAGCCCAAGACAGGGTCAAGAGACCCAGTACTTC. V is TRBV4-1 and J is TRBJ2-5; 7 bases line up with TRBD1. The germline V gene has CDR1 MGHRA and CDR2 YSYEKL. Trimming cost V 4 bases and J 2 bases; bases outside gene matches: 4. The length of the CDR3 is 14 residues.

The sample holds a few counts of this clone. The chain joins TRBV5-1 to TRBJ1-1, with 7 bases lining up with TRBD1. The junction had 13 bases not matched to a gene; V was cut back by 4 bases and J by 1 base. The CDR3 contains 17 residues. Germline V lookup: CDR1 SGHRS, CDR2 YFSETQ. This CDR3 is CASSPNRGDSKNTEAFF. For the CDR3, the DNA is TGCGCCAGCAGCCCTAACCGAGGGGACAGCAAGAACACTGAAGCTTTCTTT.

V usage is TRBV27 and J usage is TRBJ2-2; perhaps D is TRBD1 or TRBD2 (5 bases each). Trimming took off 5 bases at V and 6 bases at J, with 19 bases between the two ends. The CDR3 loop spans 16 amino acids. From germline, CDR1 is MNHEY and CDR2 SMNVEV (reference sequence). CDR3 in amino acids: CASSPVGTQGPGELFF. In DNA, the CDR3 is TGTGCCAGCAGTCCCGTCGGGACCCAGGGTCCCGGGGAGCTGTTTTTT.

Concerning this clone itself: The sample holds other DNA sequences that translate to the same CDR3. The chain is built from TRBV30 and TRBJ1-1, with D possibly matching TRBD1 (5 bases). V lost 0 bases to trimming and J lost 1 base, with 6 bases between them. Germline CDR1 reads GTSNPN; CDR2 reads SVGIG (reference sequence). This CDR3 has 13 amino acids. CDR3 sequence (DNA): TGTGCCTGGAGTGTCGGGGGGAACACTGAAGCTTTCTTT. This gives the protein CAWSVGGNTEAFF.

The chain employs TRBV6-6 and TRBJ1-5; D remains ambiguous. Germline-derived CDR1 and CDR2 are MNHNY and SVGAGI (reference sequence). The CDR3 is made up of 15 amino acids. The ends were cut back, 7 bases at V and 2 bases at J, with 15 bases in the middle. The CDR3 loop is CASTDLWVGNQPQHF. In DNA form, the CDR3 reads TGTGCCAGCACCGACCTGTGGGTCGGCAATCAGCCCCAGCATTTT.

The chain has TRBV19 and TRBJ2-7; D may be TRBD2 (6 bases). The CDR3 spans 12 residues. The germline V gene encodes CDR1 LNHDA and CDR2 SQIVND (reference sequence). The V end lost 6 bases, the J end lost 5 bases, and 11 bases lay between the germline ends. The CDR3: CASSWGDDEQYF. The CDR3 nucleotides read TGTGCCAGTAGCTGGGGGGATGACGAGCAGTACTTC. The entire variable domain, with the rest obtained from reference TRBV19 and TRBJ2-7, is as follows: DGGITQSPKYLFRKEGQNVTLSCEQNLNHDAMYWYRQDPGQGLRLIYYSQIVNDFQKGDIAEGYSVSREKKESFPLTVTSAQKNPTAFYLCASSWGDDEQYFGPGTRLTVT.

V gene TRBV29-1 combines with J gene TRBJ1-2; 10 bases fit TRBD1. The CDR3 is made up of 15 amino acids. V trimming: 0 bases; J trimming: 7 bases; junction bases outside the gene matches: 8. Germline CDR1 is SQVTM and CDR2 is ANQGSEA. For the CDR3, the DNA is TGCAGCGTTGAAGATTTAGGGACAGGGGCGAGTGGCTACACCTTC. This codes for CSVEDLGTGASGYTF. The full variable domain, completed using reference TRBV29-1 and TRBJ1-2, is SAVISQKPSRDICQRGTSLTIQCQVDSQVTMMFWYRQQPGQSLTLIATANQGSEATYESGFVIDKFPISRPNLTFSTLTVSNMSPEDSSIYLCSVEDLGTGASGYTFGSGTRLTVV.

The chain combines TRBV5-1 with TRBJ2-3; D uncertain. Trimming left V 0 bases short and J 5 bases short, with 16 bases between. The CDR3 has 16 amino acids. Germline values: CDR1 SGHRS, CDR2 YFSETQ. In DNA, the CDR3 is TGCGCCAGCAGCTTGGACCGGGCCCCCTTTGGAGATACGCAGTATTTT. This gives the protein CASSLDRAPFGDTQYF.

This chain uses TRBV4-2 with TRBJ2-7; D may match TRBD1 or TRBD2 (5 bases each). The V gene lost 0 bases and the J gene lost 3 bases, with 21 bases spanning the gap. Germline V gene lookup returns CDR1 LGHNA and CDR2 YNFKEQ. The CDR3 is made up of 18 amino acids. CDR3 residues: CASSQELLMGETNYEQYF. The DNA for the CDR3 is TGTGCCAGCAGCCAAGAACTTCTCATGGGGGAAACAAACTACGAGCAGTACTTC.

The gene calls are TRBV6-5 and TRBJ1-1, with D perhaps TRBD1 (5 bases). V was trimmed by 5 bases and J by 2 bases, leaving 12 bases between them. The CDR3 covers 14 residues. Germline V CDR1 and CDR2: MNHEY, SVGAGI. The CDR3 nucleotides read TGTGCCAGCAGTGTGGGGCCGAGCAACACTGAAGCTTTCTTT. This gives the protein CASSVGPSNTEAFF.

The rearrangement links TRBV7-9 to TRBJ2-1, with D unclear. V dropped 5 bases and J dropped 9 bases, with 11 bases sitting between them. There are 12 residues in the CDR3. Germline V gene lookup returns CDR1 SEHNR and CDR2 FQNEAQ (reference sequence). CDR3: CASSPSLPEQFF. In DNA, the CDR3 is TGTGCCAGCAGCCCCAGTCTTCCTGAGCAGTTCTTC.

The rearrangement joins TRBV6-5 to TRBJ2-1, with unresolved D. CDR1 and CDR2 from the germline V gene are MNHEY and SVGAGI. This CDR3 spans 12 amino acids. V was pared by 7 bases and J by 7 bases, with 11 bases between. CDR3 in DNA: TGTGCCAGCATGGGCCAGTTAAATGAGCAGTTCTTC. Its translation: CASMGQLNEQFF.

This chain joins TRBV7-2 and TRBJ2-7; no clear D. The CDR3 loop spans 15 amino acids. Germline CDR1 and CDR2: SGHTA and FQGNSA. V lost 5 bases, J lost 3 bases, and 17 bases lay in between. The CDR3 DNA sequence: TGTGCCAGCAGCCCATATGTCGGCCGCCTCTACGAGCAGTACTTC. Translated: CASSPYVGRLYEQYF.

In this sample, this clone turned up once. The same CDR3 also results from other DNA sequences found in this sample. The chain is built from TRBV27 and TRBJ1-1; TRBD1 matches at 7 bases. J lost 1 base, V lost 6 bases, and 5 bases had no gene match. The CDR3 runs to 14 residues. The germline gives CDR1 MNHEY, CDR2 SMNVEV (reference sequence). The CDR3 loop is CASSPTGPNTEAFF. The CDR3 bases are TGTGCCAGCAGCCCGACAGGGCCGAACACTGAAGCTTTCTTT.

The chain recombines TRBV27 with TRBJ2-1; 7 bases map to TRBD2. The CDR3 loop spans 15 amino acids. Unmatched junction bases numbered 8, after V lost 3 bases and J lost 6 bases. Germline lookup yields CDR1 MNHEY and CDR2 SMNVEV (reference sequence). DNA for the CDR3: TGTGCCAGCAGTTTGAGCGGGACCCACCGCAATGAGCAGTTCTTC. Translated: CASSLSGTHRNEQFF.

CDR3 DNA sequence: TGTGCCAGTAGTACAGGGCCGGTACGCAATCAGCCCCAGCATTTT. It codes for CASSTGPVRNQPQHF. V is TRBV19 and J is TRBJ1-5; D possibly corresponds to TRBD1 (5 bases). CDR3 length equals 15 residues. Per germline, CDR1 LNHDA and CDR2 SQIVND (reference sequence). The V end was cut by 4 bases, the J end by 2 bases, with 12 bases between.

V gene TRBV4-3 combines with J gene TRBJ2-1; D may be TRBD1 (5 bases). The ends were cut back, 0 bases at V and 9 bases at J, with 9 bases in the middle. This CDR3 region has 13 residues. Germline assignment: CDR1 LGHNA and CDR2 YSLEER. CDR3 DNA sequence: TGCGCCAGCAGCCAAGATAGGACACGTGAGCAGTTCTTC. It codes for CASSQDRTREQFF.

This chain links TRBV9 with TRBJ1-5, with a tentative D call TRBD1 (6 bases). Between the trimmed V and J ends, which lost 3 bases and 3 bases, there was a span of 7 bases. The germline CDR1 and CDR2 sequences are SGDLS and YYNGEE. This CDR3 is built from 13 residues. This CDR3 is CASSGTVNQPQHF. CDR3 nucleotide sequence: TGTGCCAGCAGCGGGACAGTCAATCAGCCCCAGCATTTT.

The CDR3 is CASSIYTYEQYF. The CDR3 region has the DNA TGTGCCAGCAGCATCTACACATACGAGCAGTACTTC. The chain carries TRBV7-9 and TRBJ2-7; D unresolved. V was clipped by 5 bases and J by 4 bases, with 9 bases between them. The CDR3 runs to 12 residues. CDR1 and CDR2 from the germline V gene are SEHNR and FQNEAQ (reference sequence).

The chain is built from TRBV16 and TRBJ1-2, with TRBD1 matching over 7 bases. Looked up from germline, CDR1 is KGHSY and CDR2 is FQNENV. The CDR3 is 13 amino acids. Trimming cost V 6 bases and J 3 bases; bases outside gene matches: 4. In DNA, the CDR3 is TGTGCCAGCAGACCCAGGGGGGACTATGGCTACACCTTC. Encoded protein: CASRPRGDYGYTF. Variable domain in full (rest from reference TRBV16 and TRBJ1-2): GEEVAQTPKHLVRGEGQKAKLYCAPIKGHSYVFWYQQVLKNEFKFLISFQNENVFDETGMPKERFSAKCLPNSPCSLEIQATKLEDSAVYFCASRPRGDYGYTFGSGTRLTVV.

The chain employs TRBV19 and TRBJ2-6; possible D gene TRBD1, 5 bases. Germline V lookup: CDR1 LNHDA, CDR2 SQIVND (reference sequence). The CDR3 loop spans 18 amino acids. Trimming pared 0 bases from V and 4 bases from J, leaving 16 bases between. CDR3: CASSIDHGAVLGANVLTF. As DNA, the CDR3 is TGTGCCAGTAGTATAGATCATGGGGCGGTACTGGGGGCCAACGTCCTGACTTTC.

The gene calls are TRBV2 and TRBJ1-4; no firm D call. The CDR3 is 18 amino acids. CDR1 is SNHLY and CDR2 is FYNNEI in the germline V gene. V lost 2 bases to trimming and J lost 2 bases, with 18 bases between them. In DNA, the CDR3 is TGTGCCAGCAGTGAAAGGCACCCCATGCAGGCCACTAATGAAAAACTGTTTTTT. As protein: CASSERHPMQATNEKLFF.

The chain uses TRBV6-1 and TRBJ1-2; 12 bases match TRBD1. The CDR3 contains 17 residues. Germline-derived CDR1 and CDR2 are MNHNS and SASEGT. J lost 3 bases, V lost 4 bases, and 9 bases had no gene match. In DNA, the CDR3 is TGTGCCAGCAGTGGGGGGACAGGGGGCGAGGTGCACTATGGCTACACCTTC. Amino acids: CASSGGTGGEVHYGYTF.

J is TRBJ2-7 and V is TRBV4-1; 9 bases are shared with TRBD1. This CDR3 has 16 amino acids. The V gene's germline CDR1 is MGHRA and CDR2 YSYEKL. Trimming at V came to 1 base and at J to 1 base, leaving 5 bases not matched to a gene. CDR3 residues: CASSQAPGTGSYEQYF. The CDR3 DNA reads as TGCGCCAGCAGCCAAGCTCCCGGGACAGGGTCCTACGAGCAGTACTTC.

V usage is TRBV7-9 and J usage is TRBJ1-5; TRBD1 matches 8 bases. CDR1 and CDR2 from the germline V gene are SEHNR and FQNEAQ (reference sequence). There are 15 residues in the CDR3. Losses at the gene ends were 1 base for V and 5 bases for J; bases not matched to a gene: 4. This CDR3 is CASSLDRGLDQPQHF. CDR3 coding DNA: TGTGCCAGCAGCTTAGACAGGGGGTTGGATCAGCCCCAGCATTTT.